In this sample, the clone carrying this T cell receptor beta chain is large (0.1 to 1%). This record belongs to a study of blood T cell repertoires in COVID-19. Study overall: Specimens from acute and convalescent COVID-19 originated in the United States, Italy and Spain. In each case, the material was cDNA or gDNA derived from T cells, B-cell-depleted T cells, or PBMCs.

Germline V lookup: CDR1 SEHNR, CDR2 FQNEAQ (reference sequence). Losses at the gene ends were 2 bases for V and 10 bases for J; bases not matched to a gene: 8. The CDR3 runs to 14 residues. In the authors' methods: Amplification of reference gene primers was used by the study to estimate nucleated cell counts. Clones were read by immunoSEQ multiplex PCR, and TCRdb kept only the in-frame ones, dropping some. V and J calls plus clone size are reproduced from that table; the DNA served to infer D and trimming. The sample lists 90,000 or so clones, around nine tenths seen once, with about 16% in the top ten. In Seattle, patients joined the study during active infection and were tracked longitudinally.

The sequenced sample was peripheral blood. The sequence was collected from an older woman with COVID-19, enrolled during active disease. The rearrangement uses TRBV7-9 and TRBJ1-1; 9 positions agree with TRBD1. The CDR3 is CASSLRRDRELAFF. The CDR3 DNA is TGTGCCAGCAGCTTACGCCGGGACAGGGAGCTAGCTTTCTTT.